The clone carrying this TCR beta chain was found once. The antigen remains unidentified. The study drew its donors from healthy HIV-negative adults without recent acute infections or vaccinations. Each donor was a Caucasian adult residing in Nashville, Tennessee. Naive CD4+ cells were CD45RA-selected; the remaining cells were memory. The source of the sample is a study of shared clonotypes between healthy human individuals. Study-wide findings and caveats: The study found lower generation probabilities in non-shared clonotypes than in those shared by all four donors.

Germline trimming cut 6 bases from V and 1 base from J; bases unmatched to any gene: 5. The CDR3 extends over 14 amino acids. The germline V gene encodes CDR1 MNHNS and CDR2 SASEGT. Profiled with immunoSEQ multiplex PCR; TCRdb holds only in-frame clones, not every one. The table has 2 million to 2.5 million clones, around 90% seen once; the top ten hold 0.37%. The specimen was naive CD4+ T cells from PBMCs. Noted subset: CD45RA+ positively selected. The sequence derives from a young man in good health. Some clones in this sample may be carry-over from other donors' samples. J is TRBJ2-5 and V is TRBV6-1; 7 bases fit TRBD1. The CDR3 DNA is TGTGCCAGCAGAGGGGGCACTTTCCAAGAGACCCAGTACTTC. As protein: CASRGGTFQETQYF.